These 15 T cell receptor beta chains came from one sample sequenced in a study of blood T cell repertoires in COVID-19. Profiled with immunoSEQ multiplex PCR; TCRdb holds only in-frame clones, not every one. The repertoire holds about 170,000 clones, with around 81% as singletons. The sequenced sample was peripheral blood. These receptors originate from a woman of 80 years or more with COVID-19, enrolled during active disease.

This clone has only a few counts. Here the CDR3 reads CASSMSFGGQPQHF. The CDR3 DNA reads TGTGCCAGCAGCATGAGTTTTGGGGGGCAGCCCCAGCATTTT. The rearrangement joins TRBV28 to TRBJ1-5; D possibly corresponds to TRBD1 (5 bases). Germline assignment: CDR1 MDHEN and CDR2 SYDVKM. Trimming removed 6 bases from V and 7 bases from J, with 16 bases in between. This CDR3 has 14 residues.

The genes are TRBV5-1 and TRBJ2-3, with 12 nucleotides matching TRBD2. The CDR3 runs to 15 residues. Trimming removed 4 bases from V and 6 bases from J; junction bases left unmatched: 6. The V gene's germline CDR1 is SGHRS and CDR2 YFSETQ. In nucleotides, the CDR3 is TGCGCCAGCAGCCCTACTAGCGGGGGGCTGGATACGCAGTATTTT. This translates into CASSPTSGGLDTQYF.

This clone was seen at least ten times. V gene TRBV10-3 combines with J gene TRBJ1-2; D is perhaps TRBD1 (6 bases). This CDR3 has 18 amino acids. CDR1 ENHRY and CDR2 SYGVKD come from the germline V gene. Trimming stripped 4 bases from V and 3 bases from J, with 24 bases between. CDR3 sequence reads: CAISVTFTQGQEDYGYTF. The DNA for the CDR3 is TGTGCCATCAGTGTAACCTTTACGCAGGGGCAGGAGGACTATGGCTACACCTTC.

This chain connects TRBV28 to TRBJ2-7; TRBD1 agrees at 10 bases. The CDR3 is 15 amino acids. The J segment lost 4 bases and the V segment lost 3 bases, leaving 6 bases of the junction unmatched. Germline V gene lookup returns CDR1 MDHEN and CDR2 SYDVKM. CDR3 residues: CASSFGGQGRYEQYF. CDR3 DNA: TGTGCCAGCAGTTTCGGGGGACAGGGGCGGTACGAGCAGTACTTC.

The rearrangement uses TRBV7-2 and TRBJ1-5; 7 bases line up with TRBD1. Germline assignment: CDR1 SGHTA and CDR2 FQGNSA. This CDR3 spans 13 amino acids. Trimming at V came to 2 bases and at J to 6 bases, leaving 1 base not matched to a gene. DNA of the CDR3: TGTGCCAGCAGCTTACAGGGGGGTCAGCCCCAGCATTTT. As protein: CASSLQGGQPQHF.

The gene calls are TRBV4-2 and TRBJ2-7; the match to TRBD2 covers 9 bases. V dropped 0 bases and J dropped 10; count of bases not matched to a gene: 4. CDR3 size: 13 residues. The V gene's germline CDR1 is LGHNA and CDR2 YNFKEQ. The CDR3 spells CASSQDELAGQYF. The CDR3 DNA sequence: TGTGCCAGCAGCCAAGATGAACTAGCGGGCCAGTACTTC.

The chain has TRBV7-2 and TRBJ2-2, with a possible D match to TRBD2 (6 bases). This CDR3 is built from 14 residues. The ends were cut back, 11 bases at V and 5 bases at J, with 18 bases in the middle. CDR1 and CDR2 from the germline V gene are SGHTA and FQGNSA. CDR3 protein: CAAGGRARTGELFF. The CDR3 nucleotides read TGTGCCGCCGGGGGTCGGGCAAGGACCGGGGAGCTGTTTTTT.

This sequence joins TRBV29-1 and TRBJ2-1; TRBD1 is a possible D gene (5 bases). With 4 bases removed from V and 5 bases from J, the gap between germline ends came to 9 bases. The CDR3 spans 12 residues. Germline-derived CDR1 and CDR2 are SQVTM and ANQGSEA. The CDR3 sequence is CSVGWGDNEQFF. Here the CDR3 DNA reads TGCAGCGTTGGGTGGGGCGACAATGAGCAGTTCTTC.

The chain is built from TRBV5-4 and TRBJ2-7; a possible D gene is TRBD1 (6 bases). V shed 7 bases and J shed 0 bases, with 11 bases lying between them. The length of the CDR3 is 13 residues. Germline V gene sequence: CDR1 SGHNT, CDR2 YYREEE (reference sequence). CDR3 protein: CASHRADSYEQYF. In nucleotides, the CDR3 is TGTGCCAGCCACAGGGCGGACTCCTACGAGCAGTACTTC.

This chain connects TRBV29-1 to TRBJ2-7, with 9 bases matching TRBD1. V gave up 6 bases and J gave up 2 bases; unmatched junction bases: 5. This CDR3 comprises 13 residues. CDR1 SQVTM and CDR2 ANQGSEA come from the germline V gene. The CDR3 coding sequence is TGCAGCGTCCGGGACAGGGTAACCTACGAGCAGTACTTC. Its translation is CSVRDRVTYEQYF.

The chain has TRBV18 and TRBJ1-4, with D hard to call. The V gene's germline CDR1 is KGHSH and CDR2 LQKENI. The CDR3 has 16 residues. The germline V and J ends were trimmed by 6 bases and 5 bases, with 19 bases remaining between them. CDR3 region: CASSSQGRGRNEKLFF. DNA of the CDR3: TGTGCCAGCTCGAGCCAAGGGCGGGGTCGCAATGAAAAACTGTTTTTT.

The chain links TRBV5-1 to TRBJ1-2, with 7 bases identical to TRBD1. The CDR3 totals 14 residues. Trimming took 4 bases from V and 4 from J; bases not matched to a gene: 7. Looked up from germline, CDR1 is SGHRS and CDR2 is YFSETQ. CDR3 region: CASSQGQSLYGYTF. The CDR3, as DNA: TGCGCCAGCAGCCAGGGACAGAGTCTCTATGGCTACACCTTC.

As for this clone: The junction differs from germline at one of its ends, possibly a read error. The chain combines TRBV12-3 or TRBV12-4 with TRBJ1-1; tentatively, D is TRBD1 (5 bases). The CDR3 length is 10 residues. The CDR3 nucleotides read TGTGCCAGCAGTTTGGGGCAGCTCGTCTTT. Amino acids: CASSLGQLVF.

V usage is TRBV27 and J usage is TRBJ1-1; D possibly corresponds to TRBD1 (5 bases). In germline, CDR1 is MNHEY, CDR2 SMNVEV (reference sequence). CDR3 length equals 14 residues. The ends were cut back, 3 bases at V and 4 bases at J, with 12 bases in the middle. The CDR3 is CASSFSQGRTEAFF. The CDR3 bases are TGTGCCAGCAGTTTTTCCCAGGGCCGCACTGAAGCTTTCTTT.

The chain couples TRBV11-3 to TRBJ2-1; 14 nucleotides align to TRBD2. Unmatched junction bases numbered 4, after V lost 2 bases and J lost 1 base. Germline lookup yields CDR1 SGHNT and CDR2 YENEEA. The CDR3 totals 18 residues. In DNA form, the CDR3 reads TGTGCCAGCAGCTTACGGACTAGCGGGGGGTTATCCTACAATGAGCAGTTCTTC. It codes for CASSLRTSGGLSYNEQFF.